This is a list of T cell receptor beta chains from one sample in a study of prognosis after radiotherapy for stage I lung cancer. Each CDR3 protein is one row after TCRdb ran MiXCR on the multiplex PCR reads. The data contain some 20,000 distinct CDR3 sequences, roughly 40% of them seen just once; the ten biggest clones take up 55% to 70%. This specimen consisted of PBMCs, obtained before or after stereotactic body radiation therapy (not recorded which). These receptor sequences come from a donor over 45 with non-small cell lung cancer. The conserved cysteine and the conserved F or W are not part of the CDR3 here. Fields, in order: V gene, CDR3 protein.

>TRBV3-1
ASSQEGEAF
>TRBV5-6
ASSIYRGLVVNTEAF
>TRBV6-4
ASSENAGTGHGGYT
>TRBV7-9
ASSSSRGGKAQETQY
>TRBV7-8
ASSLGPENLY
>TRBV28
ASSLDPGSKSPLH
>TRBV14
ASSYQGSYEQY
>TRBV20-1
SARPGGDHPQH
>TRBV27
ASSVNREGSEQY
>TRBV3-1
ASSQAGVGWSAF
>TRBV5-6
ASYFLGGGGDTQY
>TRBV3-1
ASSQSSRGTQY
>TRBV9
ASSVYIMGPPYNEQF
>TRBV20-1
SASDPRGVTDTQY
>TRBV11-3
ASSAGTANGYT
>TRBV28
ASRHPIDGYT
>TRBV7-2
ASSLGRGSGYT
>TRBV12-3/TRBV12-4
ASSSYRGDQF
>TRBV3-1
ASSFPGGANTEAF
>TRBV6-9
ASSFGGMETQY
>TRBV12-3/TRBV12-4
ASRHDGRELF
>TRBV7-9
ASSVSGTGGSEQY
>TRBV6-1
ASSEAGYQPQH
>TRBV19
ASSIRAGEGTGELF
>TRBV2
ASSSTGSNQPQH
>TRBV6-1
ASRGQGRNEQY
>TRBV7-2
ASSLVGTSGDTQY
>TRBV12-3/TRBV12-4
ASSLSGRESYEQY
>TRBV5-1
ASRSMASGSYEQY
>TRBV5-1
AGSLELQTYEQY
>TRBV6-2/TRBV6-3
ASSPSSGGGYNEQF
>TRBV7-9
ASSLEGDSPLH
>TRBV30
AWSVGTQETQY
>TRBV3-1
ASRRSGSDTQY
>TRBV18
ASSPGTSSYEQY
>TRBV5-4
ASSLELNNEQF
>TRBV10-2
ASKRDTNTGELF
>TRBV20-1
SARTRTYQETQY
>TRBV12-3/TRBV12-4
ASSFASGGPETQY
>TRBV4-1
ASSQRTDLSVSFYNEQF